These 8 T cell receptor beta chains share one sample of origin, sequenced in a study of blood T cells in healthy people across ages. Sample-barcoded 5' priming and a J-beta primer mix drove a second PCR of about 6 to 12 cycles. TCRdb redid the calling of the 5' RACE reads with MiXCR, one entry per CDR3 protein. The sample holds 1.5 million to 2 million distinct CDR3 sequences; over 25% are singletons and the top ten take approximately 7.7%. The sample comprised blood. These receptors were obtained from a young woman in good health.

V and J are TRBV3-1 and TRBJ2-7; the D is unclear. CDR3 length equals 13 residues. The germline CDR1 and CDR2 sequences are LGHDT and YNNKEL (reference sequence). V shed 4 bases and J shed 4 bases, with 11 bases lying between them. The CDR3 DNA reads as TGTGCCAGCAGCCCGAAGAGTCGATACGAGCAGTACTTC. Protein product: CASSPKSRYEQYF.

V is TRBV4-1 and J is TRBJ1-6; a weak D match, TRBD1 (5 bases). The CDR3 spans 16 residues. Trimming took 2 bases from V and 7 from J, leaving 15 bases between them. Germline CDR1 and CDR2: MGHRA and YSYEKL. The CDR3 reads CASSQRSGTANSPLHF. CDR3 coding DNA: TGCGCCAGCAGCCAACGATCCGGGACGGCCAATTCACCCCTCCACTTT.

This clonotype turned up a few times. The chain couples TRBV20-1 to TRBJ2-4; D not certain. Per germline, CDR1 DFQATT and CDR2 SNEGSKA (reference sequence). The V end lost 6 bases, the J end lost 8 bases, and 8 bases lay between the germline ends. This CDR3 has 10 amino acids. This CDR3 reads CSALRDIQYF. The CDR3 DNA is TGCAGTGCCCTCCGTGACATTCAGTACTTC.

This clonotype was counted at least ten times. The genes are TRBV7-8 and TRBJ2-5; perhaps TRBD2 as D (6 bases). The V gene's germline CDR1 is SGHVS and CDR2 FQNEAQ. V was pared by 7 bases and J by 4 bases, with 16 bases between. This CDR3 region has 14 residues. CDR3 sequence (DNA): TGTGCCAGCACAGGGTTCGGGGGAGGAGAGACCCAGTACTTC. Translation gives CASTGFGGGETQYF.

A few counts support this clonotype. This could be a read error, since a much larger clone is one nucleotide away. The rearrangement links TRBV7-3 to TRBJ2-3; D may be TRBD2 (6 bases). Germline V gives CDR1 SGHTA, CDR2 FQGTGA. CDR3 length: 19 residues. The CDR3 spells CAGSLKGAGPPRVTDTQYF. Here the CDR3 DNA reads TGTGCCGGCAGCTTAAAAGGGGCGGGACCTCCACGAGTCACAGATACGCAGTATTTT. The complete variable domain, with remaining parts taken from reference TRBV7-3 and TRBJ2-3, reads GAGVSQTPSNKVTEKGKYVELRCDPISGHTALYWYRQSLGQGPEFLIYFQGTGAADDSGLPNDRFFAVRPEGSVSTLKIQRTERGDSAVYLCAGSLKGAGPPRVTDTQYFGPGTRLTVL.

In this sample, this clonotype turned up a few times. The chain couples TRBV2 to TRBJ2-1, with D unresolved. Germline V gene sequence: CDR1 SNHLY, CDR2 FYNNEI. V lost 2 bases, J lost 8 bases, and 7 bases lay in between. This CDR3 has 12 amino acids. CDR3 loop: CASSEFAYEQFF. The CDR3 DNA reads TGTGCCAGCAGTGAATTCGCTTATGAGCAGTTCTTC. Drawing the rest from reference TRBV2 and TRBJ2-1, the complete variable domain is EPEVTQTPSHQVTQMGQEVILRCVPISNHLYFYWYRQILGQKVEFLVSFYNNEISEKSEIFDDQFSVERPDGSNFTLKIRSTKLEDSAMYFCASSEFAYEQFFGPGTRLTVL.

The CDR3 nucleotides read TGCAGTGCTAGATTAATGCCGGGACAGGGGGCTTGGGATACTGAAGCTTTCTTT. This codes for CSARLMPGQGAWDTEAFF. The J gene is TRBJ1-1, the V gene TRBV20-1; 12 positions agree with TRBD1. This CDR3 spans 18 amino acids. CDR1 DFQATT and CDR2 SNEGSKA come from the germline V gene (reference sequence). V was clipped by 2 bases and J by 5 bases; unmatched bases: 15.

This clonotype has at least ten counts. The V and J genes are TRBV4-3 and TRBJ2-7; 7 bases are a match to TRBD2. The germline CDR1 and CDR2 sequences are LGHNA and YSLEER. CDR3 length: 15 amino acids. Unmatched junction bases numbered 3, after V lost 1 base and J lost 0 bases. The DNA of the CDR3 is TGCGCCAGCAGCCAAGGGCGGGAGCCCTCCTACGAGCAGTACTTC. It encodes CASSQGREPSYEQYF.